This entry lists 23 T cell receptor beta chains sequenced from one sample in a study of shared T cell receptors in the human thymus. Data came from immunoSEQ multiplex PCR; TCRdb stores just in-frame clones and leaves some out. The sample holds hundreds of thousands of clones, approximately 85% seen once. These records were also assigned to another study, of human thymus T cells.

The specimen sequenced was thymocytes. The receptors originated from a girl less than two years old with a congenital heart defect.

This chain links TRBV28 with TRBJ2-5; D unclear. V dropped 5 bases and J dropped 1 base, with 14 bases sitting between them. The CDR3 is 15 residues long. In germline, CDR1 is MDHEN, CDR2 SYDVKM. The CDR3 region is CASSPFGFGQETQYF. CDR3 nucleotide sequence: TGTGCCAGCAGTCCGTTTGGTTTCGGCCAAGAGACCCAGTACTTC.

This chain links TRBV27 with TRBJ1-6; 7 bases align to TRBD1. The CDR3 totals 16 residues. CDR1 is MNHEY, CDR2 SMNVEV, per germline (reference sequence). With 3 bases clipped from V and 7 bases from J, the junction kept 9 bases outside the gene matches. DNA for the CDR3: TGTGCCAGCAGTTTTGAGGTGGACAGGCACAATTCACCCCTCCACTTT. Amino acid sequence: CASSFEVDRHNSPLHF.

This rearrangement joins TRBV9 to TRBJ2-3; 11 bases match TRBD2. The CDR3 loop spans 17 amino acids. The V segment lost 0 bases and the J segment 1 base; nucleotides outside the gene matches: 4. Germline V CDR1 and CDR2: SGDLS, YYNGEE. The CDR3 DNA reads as TGTGCCAGCAGCGTAGGTTATAGCGGGGGGGGCACAGATACGCAGTATTTT. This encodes CASSVGYSGGGTDTQYF.

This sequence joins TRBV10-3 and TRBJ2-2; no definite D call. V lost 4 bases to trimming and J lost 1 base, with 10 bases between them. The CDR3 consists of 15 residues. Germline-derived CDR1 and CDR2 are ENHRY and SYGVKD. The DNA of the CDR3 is TGTGCCATCAGTGCGGTGGCAGGGAACACCGGGGAGCTGTTTTTT. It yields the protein CAISAVAGNTGELFF.

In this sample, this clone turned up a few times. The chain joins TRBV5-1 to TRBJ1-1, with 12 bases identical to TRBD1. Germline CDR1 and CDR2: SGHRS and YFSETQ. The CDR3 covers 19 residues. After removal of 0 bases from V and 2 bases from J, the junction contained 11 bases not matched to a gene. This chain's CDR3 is CASSLVGQGALNTNTEAFF. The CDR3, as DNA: TGCGCCAGCAGCTTGGTGGGACAGGGGGCCCTTAATACCAACACTGAAGCTTTCTTT.

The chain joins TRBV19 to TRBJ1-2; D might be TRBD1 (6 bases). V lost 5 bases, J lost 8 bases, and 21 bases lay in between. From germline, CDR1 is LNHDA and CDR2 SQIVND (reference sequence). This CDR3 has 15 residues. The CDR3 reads CASSPNTNRERGYTF. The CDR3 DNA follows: TGTGCCAGTAGTCCCAACACCAACAGGGAGCGCGGCTACACCTTC. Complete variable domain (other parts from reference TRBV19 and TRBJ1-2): DGGITQSPKYLFRKEGQNVTLSCEQNLNHDAMYWYRQDPGQGLRLIYYSQIVNDFQKGDIAEGYSVSREKKESFPLTVTSAQKNPTAFYLCASSPNTNRERGYTFGSGTRLTVV.

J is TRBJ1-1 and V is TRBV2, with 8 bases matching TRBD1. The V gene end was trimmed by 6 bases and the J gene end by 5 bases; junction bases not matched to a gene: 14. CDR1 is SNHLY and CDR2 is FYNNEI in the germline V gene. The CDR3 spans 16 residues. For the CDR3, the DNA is TGTGCCAGCAGGATTAGGACAGGGTTCCTGAGGACTGAAGCTTTCTTT. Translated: CASRIRTGFLRTEAFF.

The CDR3 nucleotides are TGTGCCAGCAGTTTATCAAGGGGCCAAGAGACCCAGTACTTC. It is translated as CASSLSRGQETQYF. V gene TRBV27 combines with J gene TRBJ2-5; perhaps TRBD1 as D (5 bases). The CDR3 spans 14 residues. The V gene's germline CDR1 is MNHEY and CDR2 SMNVEV (reference sequence). V was shortened by 0 bases and J by 1 base, with 6 bases between the two germline ends.

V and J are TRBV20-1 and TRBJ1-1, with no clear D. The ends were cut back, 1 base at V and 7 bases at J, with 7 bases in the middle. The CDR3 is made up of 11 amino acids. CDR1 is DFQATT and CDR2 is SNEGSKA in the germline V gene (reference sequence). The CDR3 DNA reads TGCAGTGCTAGAGTTGGGCTTGAAGCTTTCTTT. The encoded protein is CSARVGLEAFF.

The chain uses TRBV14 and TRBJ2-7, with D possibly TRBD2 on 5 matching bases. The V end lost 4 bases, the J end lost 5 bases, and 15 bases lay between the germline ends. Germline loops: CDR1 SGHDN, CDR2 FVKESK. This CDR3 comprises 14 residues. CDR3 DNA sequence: TGTGCCAGCAGCCCGCTCGAGGGTCCCCACGAGCAGTACTTC. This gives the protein CASSPLEGPHEQYF.

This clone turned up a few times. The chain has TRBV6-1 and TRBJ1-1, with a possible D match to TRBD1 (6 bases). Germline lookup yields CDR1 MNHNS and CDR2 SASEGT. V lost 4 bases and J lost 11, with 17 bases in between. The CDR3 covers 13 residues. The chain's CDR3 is CASSGGGARWAFF. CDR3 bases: TGTGCCAGCAGTGGAGGGGGGGCGCGTTGGGCTTTCTTT.

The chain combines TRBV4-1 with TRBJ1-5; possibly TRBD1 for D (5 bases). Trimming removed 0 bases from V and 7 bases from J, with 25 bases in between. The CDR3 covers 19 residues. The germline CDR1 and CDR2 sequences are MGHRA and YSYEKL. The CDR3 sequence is CASSQDRAGSLPLRQPQHF. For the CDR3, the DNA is TGCGCCAGCAGCCAAGATCGAGCAGGGTCCTTGCCCCTAAGGCAGCCCCAGCATTTT.

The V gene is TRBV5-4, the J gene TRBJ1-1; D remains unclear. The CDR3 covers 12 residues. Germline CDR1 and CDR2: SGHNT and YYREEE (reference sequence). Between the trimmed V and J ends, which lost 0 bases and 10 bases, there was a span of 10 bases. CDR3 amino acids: CASSLGSVRAFF. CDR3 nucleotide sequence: TGTGCCAGCAGCTTGGGATCGGTTAGAGCTTTCTTT. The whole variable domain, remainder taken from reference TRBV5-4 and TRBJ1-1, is ETGVTQSPTHLIKTRGQQVTLRCSSQSGHNTVSWYQQALGQGPQFIFQYYREEENGRGNFPPRFSGLQFPNYSSELNVNALELDDSALYLCASSLGSVRAFFGQGTRLTVV.

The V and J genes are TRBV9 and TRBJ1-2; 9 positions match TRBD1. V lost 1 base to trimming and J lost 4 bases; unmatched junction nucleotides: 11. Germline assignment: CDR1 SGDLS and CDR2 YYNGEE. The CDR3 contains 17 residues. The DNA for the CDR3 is TGTGCCAGCAGCGTACACAGGGGGCCGACGGCGTTCTATGGCTACACCTTC. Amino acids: CASSVHRGPTAFYGYTF.

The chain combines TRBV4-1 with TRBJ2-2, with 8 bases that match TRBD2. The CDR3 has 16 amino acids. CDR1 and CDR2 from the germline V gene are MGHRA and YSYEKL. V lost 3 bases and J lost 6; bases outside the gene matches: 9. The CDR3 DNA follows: TGCGCCAGCAGCCAGAGGTCGGGACTAGGCCCCGGGGAGCTGTTTTTT. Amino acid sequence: CASSQRSGLGPGELFF.

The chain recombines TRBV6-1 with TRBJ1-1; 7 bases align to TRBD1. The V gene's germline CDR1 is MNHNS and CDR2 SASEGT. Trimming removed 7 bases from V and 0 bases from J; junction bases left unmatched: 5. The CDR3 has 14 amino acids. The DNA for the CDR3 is TGTGCCAGCATGAGCGGACAGGTGAACACTGAAGCTTTCTTT. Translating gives CASMSGQVNTEAFF.

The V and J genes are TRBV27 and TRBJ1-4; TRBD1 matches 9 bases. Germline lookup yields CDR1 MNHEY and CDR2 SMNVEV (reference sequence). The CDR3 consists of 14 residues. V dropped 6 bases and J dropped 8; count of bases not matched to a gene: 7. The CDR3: CASRRQGEGEKLFF. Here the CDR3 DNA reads TGTGCCAGCAGGAGACAGGGGGAAGGGGAAAAACTGTTTTTT.

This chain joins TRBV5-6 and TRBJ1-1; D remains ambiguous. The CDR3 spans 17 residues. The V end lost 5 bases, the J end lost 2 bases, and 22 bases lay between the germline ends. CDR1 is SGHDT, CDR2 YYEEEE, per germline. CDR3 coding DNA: TGTGCCAGCAGTTCAGAAAAGTTCGCGGGAGTAAACACTGAAGCTTTCTTT. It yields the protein CASSSEKFAGVNTEAFF. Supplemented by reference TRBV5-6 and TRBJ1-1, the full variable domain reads DAGVTQSPTHLIKTRGQQVTLRCSPKSGHDTVSWYQQALGQGPQFIFQYYEEEERQRGNFPDRFSGHQFPNYSSELNVNALLLGDSALYLCASSSEKFAGVNTEAFFGQGTRLTVV.

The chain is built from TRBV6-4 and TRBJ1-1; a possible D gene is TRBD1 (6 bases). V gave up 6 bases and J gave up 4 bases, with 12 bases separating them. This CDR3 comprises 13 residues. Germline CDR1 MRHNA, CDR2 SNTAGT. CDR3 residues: CASRNRESTEAFF. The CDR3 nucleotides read TGTGCCAGCAGGAACAGGGAGAGCACTGAAGCTTTCTTT.

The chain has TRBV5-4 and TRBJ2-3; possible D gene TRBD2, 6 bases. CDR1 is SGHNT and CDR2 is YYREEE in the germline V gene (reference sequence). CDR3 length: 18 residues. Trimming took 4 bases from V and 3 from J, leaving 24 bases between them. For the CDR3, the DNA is TGTGCCAGCAGCAACCTATTGAAGGGACTGGAGGGGACAGATACGCAGTATTTT. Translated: CASSNLLKGLEGTDTQYF.

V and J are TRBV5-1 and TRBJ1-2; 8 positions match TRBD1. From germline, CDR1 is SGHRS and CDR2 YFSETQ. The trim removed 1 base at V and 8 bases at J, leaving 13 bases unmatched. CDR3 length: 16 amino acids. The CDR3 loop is CASSLKYVGQVGGYTF. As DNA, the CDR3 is TGCGCCAGCAGCTTGAAGTATGTGGGACAGGTGGGGGGCTACACCTTC.

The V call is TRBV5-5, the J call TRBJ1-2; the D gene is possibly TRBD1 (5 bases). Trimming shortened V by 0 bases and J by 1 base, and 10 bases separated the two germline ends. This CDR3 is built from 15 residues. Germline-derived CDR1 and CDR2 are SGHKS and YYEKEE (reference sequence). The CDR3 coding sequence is TGTGCCAGCAGCTTGGCGGACAAACATAACTATGGCTACACCTTC. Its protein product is CASSLADKHNYGYTF.

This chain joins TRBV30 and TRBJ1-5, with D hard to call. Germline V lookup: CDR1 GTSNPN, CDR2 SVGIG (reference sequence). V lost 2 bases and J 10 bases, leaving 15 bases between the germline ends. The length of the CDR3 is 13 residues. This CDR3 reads CAWSSVARGPQHF. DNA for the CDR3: TGTGCCTGGAGTTCAGTGGCTCGAGGACCCCAGCATTTT.